The clone carrying this TCR beta chain has only a few counts. Its antigen is not known. Other DNA sequences from this sample encode an identical CDR3 as well. The data belong to a study of cytomegalovirus exposure and HLA in healthy donors. A multiplex PCR was run with 60 Vbeta primers and 13 Jbeta primers. Sequenced by immunoSEQ multiplex PCR; TCRdb stores in-frame clones only, minus some. The sample has over 100,000 clones, about 73% seen once. Looked up from germline, CDR1 is KGHSH and CDR2 is LQKENI. There are 13 residues in the CDR3. The V and J ends lost 3 bases and 0 bases respectively, with 3 bases between them. General study findings and limits: For cytomegalovirus status, the classifier reportedly gave diagnoses with high specificity and sensitivity. In a later analysis, donors in an Asian-associated ancestry cluster reportedly had fewer N-insertions in productive TCRs than the cohort mean. 87-base-pair reads could not separate some V segments, including TRBV6-2 and TRBV6-3. Specificity for CMV antigens was confirmed in vitro for a few of the CMV-associated chains.

This receptor was identified in a woman in her twenties or thirties in good health and CMV-seropositive. Sequenced sample: PBMCs. V and J are TRBV18 and TRBJ1-3; D ambiguous. In nucleotides, the CDR3 is TGTGCCAGCTCACCTAACTCTGGAAACACCATATATTTT. Protein sequence: CASSPNSGNTIYF.